This section outlines one T cell receptor beta chain sequence together with its context. The antigen is undetermined. The sample is drawn from a study of blood T cells in healthy people across ages. The study's findings and limits: Both naive CD4+ cell counts and diversity were greater in long-lived donors than in aged donors. For the donors, CMV status was unknown and possibly confounded expanded clonotype changes.

Trimming shortened V by 3 bases and J by 0 bases, and 10 bases separated the two germline ends. From germline, CDR1 is DFQATT and CDR2 SNEGSKA (reference sequence). CDR3 length equals 14 residues. The authors ran a second PCR of 7 to 11 cycles using a sample-barcoded 5' primer and a J-beta primer mix. TCRdb re-analysed the 5' RACE reads in MiXCR, keeping a single row per CDR3 protein. The sample consists of 550,000 to 700,000 distinct CDR3 sequences, 27% of them appearing once. The V gene is TRBV20-1, the J gene TRBJ2-3; D might be TRBD1 or TRBD2, each matching 5 bases. The sequence was obtained from a woman aged 70 to 79 in good health. Sequenced material: blood. This chain's CDR3 is CSASGGASTDTQYF. CDR3 nucleotides: TGCAGTGCTAGTGGGGGAGCTAGCACAGATACGCAGTATTTT.